These 32 T cell receptor beta chains were sequenced from one sample in a study of shared clonotypes between healthy human individuals. Assay used: immunoSEQ multiplex PCR; TCRdb lists only in-frame clones, some missing. The sample lists about 640,000 clones, roughly 70% seen once, with approximately 1.8% in the top ten. Sequenced input: memory CD4+ T cells sorted from blood. Subset here: CD45RA-negative fraction. The receptors here all came from a woman aged 25-40 years in good health.

The rearrangement joins TRBV19 to TRBJ1-1; 8 bases are shared with TRBD1. The length of the CDR3 is 13 residues. Germline assignment: CDR1 LNHDA and CDR2 SQIVND (reference sequence). V lost 7 bases, J lost 6 bases, and 7 bases stayed unmatched. In DNA, the CDR3 is TGTGCCAGTATCCGGACAGGGTCGGCTGAAGCTTTCTTT. Translated, it gives CASIRTGSAEAFF.

The V call is TRBV28, the J call TRBJ1-5; D not resolved. V lost 6 bases and J 4 bases, leaving 13 bases between the germline ends. CDR1 and CDR2 from the germline V gene are MDHEN and SYDVKM. The CDR3 covers 14 residues. CDR3 coding DNA: TGTGCCAGCAGCTTGATTCAGATTAATCAGCCCCAGCATTTT. Its translation: CASSLIQINQPQHF.

The CDR3 spells CASSSITTVAGNTIYF. The CDR3 DNA is TGTGCCAGCAGCTCGATAACGACAGTCGCTGGAAACACCATATATTTT. The J gene is TRBJ1-3, the V gene TRBV7-9; possible D gene TRBD1, 5 bases. Germline CDR1 is SEHNR and CDR2 is FQNEAQ (reference sequence). The ends were cut back, 4 bases at V and 2 bases at J, with 15 bases in the middle. The CDR3 runs 16 residues.

The J gene is TRBJ2-6, the V gene TRBV4-2, with 9 bases identical to TRBD1. Germline V gene sequence: CDR1 LGHNA, CDR2 YNFKEQ. The CDR3 length is 18 residues. V lost 1 base to trimming and J lost 0 bases; unmatched junction nucleotides: 4. The CDR3 loop reads CASSQGLQGASGANVLTF. The CDR3 nucleotides read TGTGCCAGCAGCCAAGGTCTACAGGGGGCCTCTGGGGCCAACGTCCTGACTTTC.

There are a few counts of this clone. The rearrangement joins TRBV28 to TRBJ2-7; D is uncertain. CDR1 and CDR2 from the germline V gene are MDHEN and SYDVKM. The V and J ends lost 5 bases and 3 bases respectively, with 8 bases between them. The CDR3 loop spans 12 amino acids. In DNA form, the CDR3 reads TGTGCCAGCAGTCCCGACGTCTACGAGCAGTACTTC. This translates into CASSPDVYEQYF.

This clone was detected once. The chain carries TRBV10-3 and TRBJ2-5; possibly TRBD1 for D (5 bases). The CDR3 sequence is 13 residues long. Germline assignment: CDR1 ENHRY and CDR2 SYGVKD. Trimming cost V 6 bases and J 5 bases, with 13 bases left between them. The CDR3 protein is CAISADTSETQYF. The CDR3 nucleotides read TGTGCCATCAGCGCGGACACGTCCGAGACCCAGTACTTC.

This rearrangement joins TRBV29-1 to TRBJ2-1; weak D call: TRBD2 (5 bases). Per germline, CDR1 SQVTM and CDR2 ANQGSEA. This CDR3 spans 15 amino acids. V was cut by 2 bases and J by 6 bases, with 17 bases left in between. The CDR3 region is CSVELRDRYLNEQFF. CDR3 DNA sequence: TGCAGCGTTGAACTACGGGATCGCTACCTCAATGAGCAGTTCTTC.

The rearrangement links TRBV5-1 to TRBJ1-3; D uncertain. The V gene's germline CDR1 is SGHRS and CDR2 YFSETQ. The V gene lost 3 bases and the J gene lost 0 bases, with 10 bases spanning the gap. CDR3 length: 15 residues. Here the CDR3 DNA reads TGCGCCAGCAGCTCAGAGGTGAGCTCTGGAAACACCATATATTTT. It translates to CASSSEVSSGNTIYF. Looking up the rest from reference TRBV5-1 and TRBJ1-3 gives the full variable domain: KAGVTQTPRYLIKTRGQQVTLSCSPISGHRSVSWYQQTPGQGLQFLFEYFSETQRNKGNFPGRFSGRQFSNSRSEMNVSTLELGDSALYLCASSSEVSSGNTIYFGEGSWLTVV.

The chain is built from TRBV6-5 and TRBJ1-4, with a weak D call TRBD1 (5 bases). The CDR3 has 12 amino acids. The V end lost 6 bases, the J end lost 7 bases, and 9 bases lay between the germline ends. Germline loops: CDR1 MNHEY, CDR2 SVGAGI. CDR3 sequence reads: CASRGPSEKLFF. The CDR3 coding sequence is TGTGCCAGCAGGGGACCGAGTGAAAAACTGTTTTTT.

The V call is TRBV11-2, the J call TRBJ1-1, with D possibly being TRBD1 (5 bases). Germline values: CDR1 SGHAT, CDR2 FQNNGV. With 8 bases removed from V and 0 bases from J, the gap between germline ends came to 16 bases. This CDR3 is built from 15 residues. CDR3 DNA: TGTGCCAGCGGAGGCCGGGGCAACATGAACACTGAAGCTTTCTTT. This translates into CASGGRGNMNTEAFF.

The chain is built from TRBV5-1 and TRBJ2-7; TRBD2 aligns across 12 bases. Per the germline V gene, CDR1 is SGHRS and CDR2 is YFSETQ. The CDR3 has 16 residues. V lost 4 bases and J lost 2; bases outside the gene matches: 7. In DNA form, the CDR3 reads TGCGCCAGCAGCCCGGTCGGACTAGCGGGGACCTACGAGCAGTACTTC. This sequence encodes CASSPVGLAGTYEQYF.

CDR3 loop: CASIAVLYNEQFF. The CDR3 region has the DNA TGTGCCAGTATAGCGGTCCTCTACAATGAGCAGTTCTTC. The chain employs TRBV28 and TRBJ2-1; D might be TRBD2 (6 bases). Germline CDR1 MDHEN, CDR2 SYDVKM. The CDR3 runs to 13 residues. Trimming cost V 9 bases and J 3 bases, with 12 bases left between them.

This clone was recorded a few times. V and J are TRBV21-1 and TRBJ2-7; the table's TRBD1 call for D was not verified on the DNA. TRBV21-1 is noted as a pseudogene. This CDR3 is built from 14 residues. The CDR3 protein is CASSKRTGGSEQYF. CDR3 nucleotide sequence: TGTGCCAGCAGCAAACGGACAGGGGGCTCCGAGCAGTACTTC.

The CDR3, as DNA: TGTGCCAGCAGCGTAGGGACAGGGGGTCCCTCCTACGAGCAGTACTTC. It specifies CASSVGTGGPSYEQYF. The V and J genes are TRBV9 and TRBJ2-7; TRBD1 agrees at 10 bases. Germline V gene sequence: CDR1 SGDLS, CDR2 YYNGEE. The junction had 3 bases not matched to a gene; V was cut back by 0 bases and J by 0 bases. The CDR3 has 16 amino acids.

The V gene is TRBV7-6, the J gene TRBJ1-1; unclear D gene. Per germline, CDR1 SGHVS and CDR2 FNYEAQ. CDR3 length equals 16 residues. V was clipped by 0 bases and J by 4 bases, with 15 bases between them. The CDR3 DNA is TGTGCCAGCAGCTTAGCGTCCCAAGATGGACGCACTGAAGCTTTCTTT. Residues: CASSLASQDGRTEAFF.

This clone was counted a single time. The chain links TRBV5-1 to TRBJ2-7; 9 bases map to TRBD2. This CDR3 has 16 residues. CDR1 is SGHRS, CDR2 YFSETQ, per germline. The V and J ends lost 4 bases and 3 bases, in that order; junction bases with no gene match: 11. The CDR3 DNA is TGCGCCAGCAGCAGGGGCGCGGGGACTAGCCTCTACGAGCAGTACTTC. Residues: CASSRGAGTSLYEQYF.

This clone came up once. V gene TRBV6-6 combines with J gene TRBJ2-2, with D perhaps TRBD1 (6 bases). This CDR3 is 16 amino acids long. Deletions cut 5 bases from V and 1 base from J, with 14 bases between. Per the germline V gene, CDR1 is MNHNY and CDR2 is SVGAGI (reference sequence). The CDR3 coding sequence is TGTGCCAGCAGTCGAACCAGGGGCCGGAACACCGGGGAGCTGTTTTTT. Translated: CASSRTRGRNTGELFF.

The chain uses TRBV19 and TRBJ2-7, with 9 bases aligning to TRBD2. There are 14 residues in the CDR3. Germline V gene lookup returns CDR1 LNHDA and CDR2 SQIVND (reference sequence). J was trimmed by 6 bases and V by 7 bases; bases with no gene match: 10. The CDR3 protein is CASNLGLASGEQYF. CDR3 in DNA: TGTGCCAGTAACTTGGGACTAGCTTCAGGCGAGCAGTACTTC. The full variable domain, completed using reference TRBV19 and TRBJ2-7, is DGGITQSPKYLFRKEGQNVTLSCEQNLNHDAMYWYRQDPGQGLRLIYYSQIVNDFQKGDIAEGYSVSREKKESFPLTVTSAQKNPTAFYLCASNLGLASGEQYFGPGTRLTVT.

This clone was counted only a few times. The chain links TRBV4-1 to TRBJ2-3, with 10 bases identical to TRBD2. The CDR3 runs 18 residues. Germline V lookup: CDR1 MGHRA, CDR2 YSYEKL. Unmatched junction bases numbered 11, after V lost 0 bases and J lost 5 bases. In nucleotides, the CDR3 is TGCGCCAGCAGCCAAGAGCGCGGACTAGCGGTCTTCTTAGATACGCAGTATTTT. Protein sequence: CASSQERGLAVFLDTQYF.

This clone was recorded a few times. The rearrangement links TRBV9 to TRBJ2-3; TRBD2 might be the D (6 bases). This CDR3 has 16 amino acids. V shed 0 bases and J shed 2 bases, with 13 bases lying between them. Germline V gene lookup returns CDR1 SGDLS and CDR2 YYNGEE. CDR3 residues: CASSVAGDFPTDTQYF. CDR3 sequence (DNA): TGTGCCAGCAGCGTAGCGGGGGATTTCCCCACAGATACGCAGTATTTT. Filled out from reference TRBV9 and TRBJ2-3, the complete variable domain reads DSGVTQTPKHLITATGQRVTLRCSPRSGDLSVYWYQQSLDQGLQFLIQYYNGEERAKGNILERFSAQQFPDLHSELNLSSLELGDSALYFCASSVAGDFPTDTQYFGPGTRLTVL.

The chain recombines TRBV11-2 with TRBJ2-3; 10 positions match TRBD2. Germline V CDR1 and CDR2: SGHAT, FQNNGV. The CDR3 is made up of 16 amino acids. V trimming: 3 bases; J trimming: 2 bases; junction bases outside the gene matches: 5. The CDR3 DNA sequence: TGTGCCAGCAGCTTTGCTAGCGGGAGCTACACAGATACGCAGTATTTT. It codes for CASSFASGSYTDTQYF.

The CDR3 sequence: CASSDRPHPNYGYTF. The CDR3 nucleotides are TGTGCCAGCAGCGACAGACCCCATCCTAACTATGGCTACACCTTC. This chain connects TRBV5-6 to TRBJ1-2; D is possibly TRBD1 (5 bases). The CDR3 is made up of 15 amino acids. Germline V lookup: CDR1 SGHDT, CDR2 YYEEEE. V was clipped by 4 bases and J by 0 bases, with 13 bases between them.

CDR3 protein: CASSANTGADGELFF. The CDR3 region has the DNA TGTGCCAGCAGTGCTAATACAGGGGCGGACGGGGAGCTGTTTTTT. This sequence joins TRBV25-1 and TRBJ2-2; 7 bases fit TRBD1. With V trimmed by 4 bases and J by 7 bases, 9 bases remained unmatched. This CDR3 has 15 amino acids. Germline loops: CDR1 MGHDK, CDR2 SYGVNS. Full variable domain (missing parts from reference TRBV25-1 and TRBJ2-2): EADIYQTPRYLVIGTGKKITLECSQTMGHDKMYWYQQDPGMELHLIHYSYGVNSTEKGDLSSESTVSRIRTEHFPLTLESARPSHTSQYLCASSANTGADGELFFGEGSRLTVL.

This clone was detected once. The J gene is TRBJ1-4, the V gene TRBV2; perhaps TRBD1 as D (5 bases). Per germline, CDR1 SNHLY and CDR2 FYNNEI. V was pared by 7 bases and J by 7 bases, with 19 bases between. The CDR3 totals 15 residues. The CDR3 nucleotides are TGTGCCAGCATTCAAGGGGTAATAAGGGGTGAAAAACTGTTTTTT. Translation gives CASIQGVIRGEKLFF.

This chain uses TRBV25-1 with TRBJ2-7; 10 bases are a match to TRBD1. The CDR3 is made up of 16 amino acids. V shed 2 bases, J shed 7 bases, and the junction held 11 bases outside the gene matches. Germline V gene data show CDR1 as MGHDK and CDR2 as SYGVNS. The CDR3 region has the DNA TGTGCCAGCAGTGAAACCCGACAGGGGGCCGTCAGAGAGCAGTACTTC. Its protein is CASSETRQGAVREQYF.

The chain employs TRBV28 and TRBJ2-7; D remains ambiguous. This CDR3 region has 14 residues. Germline V gene sequence: CDR1 MDHEN, CDR2 SYDVKM. V shed 7 bases and J shed 3 bases, with 16 bases lying between them. CDR3 region: CASNSNRRNYEQYF. The CDR3 DNA reads TGTGCCAGCAACTCGAATCGGAGAAACTACGAGCAGTACTTC.

V gene TRBV2 combines with J gene TRBJ2-1; a weak D match, TRBD2 (5 bases). The length of the CDR3 is 16 residues. Trimming pared 7 bases from V and 9 bases from J, leaving 25 bases between. Per germline, CDR1 SNHLY and CDR2 FYNNEI. CDR3 region: CASMAGGPLRAREQFF. The DNA of the CDR3 is TGTGCCAGCATGGCAGGAGGACCCCTGAGGGCTCGTGAGCAGTTCTTC.

The rearrangement uses TRBV28 and TRBJ1-5, with D perhaps matching TRBD1 (6 bases). CDR1 is MDHEN and CDR2 is SYDVKM in the germline V gene. Trimming stripped 7 bases from V and 7 bases from J, with 23 bases between. The CDR3 runs to 16 residues. CDR3 coding DNA: TGTGCCAGCACGACGATTAGGTTTGGGGGCGGGCAGCCCCAGCATTTT. As protein: CASTTIRFGGGQPQHF.

The chain combines TRBV7-8 with TRBJ2-1; D is ambiguous. The V gene lost 4 bases and the J gene lost 5 bases, with 9 bases spanning the gap. CDR1 SGHVS and CDR2 FQNEAQ come from the germline V gene. The CDR3 extends over 13 amino acids. CDR3 region: CASSSGRNNEQFF. The CDR3 DNA reads as TGTGCCAGCAGCTCCGGACGGAACAATGAGCAGTTCTTC.

V usage is TRBV19 and J usage is TRBJ2-2, with 9 bases matching TRBD1. The CDR3 is made up of 15 amino acids. Germline V lookup: CDR1 LNHDA, CDR2 SQIVND (reference sequence). V shed 5 bases and J 4 bases; nucleotides not matched to a gene: 5. Here the CDR3 reads CASSGTGGSTGELFF. DNA for the CDR3: TGTGCCAGTAGTGGCACAGGGGGCTCCACCGGGGAGCTGTTTTTT. Full variable domain (missing parts from reference TRBV19 and TRBJ2-2): DGGITQSPKYLFRKEGQNVTLSCEQNLNHDAMYWYRQDPGQGLRLIYYSQIVNDFQKGDIAEGYSVSREKKESFPLTVTSAQKNPTAFYLCASSGTGGSTGELFFGEGSRLTVL.

The CDR3 reads CASRAGLGGNQPQHF. The CDR3 coding sequence is TGTGCCAGCAGAGCGGGACTGGGGGGCAATCAGCCCCAGCATTTT. The chain uses TRBV6-5 and TRBJ1-5; TRBD1 is a possible D gene (5 bases). V lost 6 bases and J lost 2, with 14 bases in between. The germline V gene encodes CDR1 MNHEY and CDR2 SVGAGI. This CDR3 spans 15 amino acids.

Of note for this clone: This specimen includes other DNA sequences encoding the same CDR3. V usage is TRBV18 and J usage is TRBJ2-3, with D uncertain. Germline assignment: CDR1 KGHSH and CDR2 LQKENI. There are 13 residues in the CDR3. V was cut by 0 bases and J by 4 bases, with 5 bases left in between. The CDR3: CASSPPGPDTQYF. The CDR3 nucleotides are TGTGCCAGCTCACCACCAGGGCCAGATACGCAGTATTTT.